This T cell receptor beta chain comes out of a study of radiotherapy plus CTLA-4 blockade in lung cancer. Study-level information: Of all patients, around 19% responded objectively and approximately 31% showed disease control.

Sequenced by immunoSEQ multiplex PCR; TCRdb stores in-frame clones only, minus some. The table lists 25,000 to 35,000 clones, 60% to 80% of them singletons. Patients with chemo-refractory metastatic non-small-cell lung cancer received focal radiation plus CTLA-4 blockade with ipilimumab. Germline V gene lookup returns CDR1 MNHNS and CDR2 SASEGT. This CDR3 comprises 18 residues. V was shortened by 1 base and J by 6 bases, with 19 bases between the two germline ends. For this clone: Its antigen is unidentified.

Study-wide results and limits: Among reported predictors of response, early blood T cell clone dynamics with interferon-beta performed best.

The sequence came from a human donor with non-small cell lung cancer who had stable disease on radiotherapy plus ipilimumab. The chain combines TRBV6-1 with TRBJ1-6, with a tentative D call TRBD1 (5 bases). The starting material was peripheral blood, obtained from a patient treated with radiotherapy plus ipilimumab. The CDR3 is CASSEVGTLSFTNSPLHF. CDR3 nucleotides: TGTGCCAGCAGTGAAGTGGGGACCCTCTCCTTCACTAATTCACCCCTCCACTTT.